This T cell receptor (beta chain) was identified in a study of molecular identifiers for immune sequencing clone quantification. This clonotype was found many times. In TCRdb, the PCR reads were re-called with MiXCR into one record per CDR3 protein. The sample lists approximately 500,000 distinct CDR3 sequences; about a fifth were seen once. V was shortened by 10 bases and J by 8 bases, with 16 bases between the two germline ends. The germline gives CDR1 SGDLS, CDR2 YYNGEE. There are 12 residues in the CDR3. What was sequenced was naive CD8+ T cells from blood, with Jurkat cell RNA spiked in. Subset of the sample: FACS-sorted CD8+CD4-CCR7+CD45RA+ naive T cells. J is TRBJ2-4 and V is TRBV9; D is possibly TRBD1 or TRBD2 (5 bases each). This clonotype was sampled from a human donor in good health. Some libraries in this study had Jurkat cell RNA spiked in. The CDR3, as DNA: TGTGCCGGTAGCGTGGTAGGGGACATTCAGTACTTC. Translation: CAGSVVGDIQYF.